Listed here is a single T cell receptor beta chain. Its target is unknown. The sample belongs to a study of prognosis after radiotherapy for stage I lung cancer. This CDR3 comprises 14 residues. Trimming took 1 base from V and 6 from J, leaving 13 bases between them. Germline V gene lookup returns CDR1 MNHNS and CDR2 SASEGT. Findings and caveats of the study: Tumor specificity was not determined for the expanded TCR clones.

Multiplex PCR in two rounds served to amplify TCR beta CDR3 from genomic DNA. Gene-specific primers for each TRBV and TRBJ gene drove first-round PCR. One entry per CDR3 protein results from TCRdb running MiXCR on the multiplex PCR reads. The sample yields 11,000 to 15,000 distinct CDR3 sequences, roughly a third seen once. Specimen: PBMCs, collected before or after stereotactic body radiation therapy (not recorded which). The receptor was isolated from a donor aged 50 or older with non-small cell lung cancer. This chain joins TRBV6-1 and TRBJ2-7; D may be TRBD2 (5 bases). The CDR3 here is CASSEVRSGSEQYF. The CDR3 region has the DNA TGTGCCAGCAGTGAAGTCCGTTCGGGGAGCGAGCAGTACTTC.